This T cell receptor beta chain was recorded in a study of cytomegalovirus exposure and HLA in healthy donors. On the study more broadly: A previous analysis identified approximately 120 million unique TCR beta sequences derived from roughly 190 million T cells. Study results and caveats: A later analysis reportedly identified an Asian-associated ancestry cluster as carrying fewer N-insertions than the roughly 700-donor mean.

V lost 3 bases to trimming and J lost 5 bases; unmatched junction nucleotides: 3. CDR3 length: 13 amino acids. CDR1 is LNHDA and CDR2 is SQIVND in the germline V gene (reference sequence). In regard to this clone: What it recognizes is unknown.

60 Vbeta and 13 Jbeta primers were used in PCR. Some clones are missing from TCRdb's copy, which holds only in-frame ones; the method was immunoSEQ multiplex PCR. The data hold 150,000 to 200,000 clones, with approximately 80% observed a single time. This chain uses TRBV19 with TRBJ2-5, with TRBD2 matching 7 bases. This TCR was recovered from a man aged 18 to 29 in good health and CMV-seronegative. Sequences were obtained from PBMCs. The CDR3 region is CASSIYGGETQYF. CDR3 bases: TGTGCCAGTAGTATTTACGGGGGGGAGACCCAGTACTTC.